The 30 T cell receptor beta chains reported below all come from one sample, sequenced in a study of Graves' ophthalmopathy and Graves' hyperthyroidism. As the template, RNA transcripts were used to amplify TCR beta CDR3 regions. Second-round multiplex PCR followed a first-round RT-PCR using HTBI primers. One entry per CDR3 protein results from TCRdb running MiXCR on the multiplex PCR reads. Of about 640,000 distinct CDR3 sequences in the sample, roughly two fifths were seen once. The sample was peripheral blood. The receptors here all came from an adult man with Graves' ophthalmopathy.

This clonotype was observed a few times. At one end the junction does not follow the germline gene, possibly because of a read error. CDR3 sequence reads: CASSQVDAAGELFF. The CDR3 DNA reads TGCGCCAGCAGCCAAGTGGACGCGGCCGGGGAGCTGTTTTTT. This chain uses TRBV5-4 with TRBJ2-2; D call uncertain. CDR3 length: 14 amino acids. Germline loops: CDR1 SGHNT, CDR2 YYREEE (reference sequence).

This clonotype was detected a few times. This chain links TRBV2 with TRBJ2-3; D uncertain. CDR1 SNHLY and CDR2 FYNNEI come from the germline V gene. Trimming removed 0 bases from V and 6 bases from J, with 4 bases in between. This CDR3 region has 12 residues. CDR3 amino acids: CASSEARDTQYF. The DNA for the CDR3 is TGTGCCAGCAGTGAAGCGCGTGATACGCAGTATTTT.

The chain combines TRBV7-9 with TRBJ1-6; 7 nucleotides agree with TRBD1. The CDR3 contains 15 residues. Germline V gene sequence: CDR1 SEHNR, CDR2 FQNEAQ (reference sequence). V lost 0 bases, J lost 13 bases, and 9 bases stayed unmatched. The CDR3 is CASSLAQGTASPLHF. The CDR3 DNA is TGTGCCAGCAGCTTAGCGCAGGGGACAGCGTCTCCCCTCCACTTT.

As DNA, the CDR3 is TGTGCCAGCAGCGAATATAGCAATCAGCCCCAGTACTTC. It codes for CASSEYSNQPQYF. The V call is TRBV2, the J call TRBJ2-5; D not certain. Germline loops: CDR1 SNHLY, CDR2 FYNNEI. V lost 6 bases and J 9 bases, leaving 17 bases between the germline ends. CDR3 length: 13 residues.

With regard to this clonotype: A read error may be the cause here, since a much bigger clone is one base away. The CDR3: CAISELDETEAFF. The CDR3 DNA sequence: TGTGCCATCAGTGAACTGGACGAGACTGAAGCTTTCTTT. This rearrangement joins TRBV10-3 to TRBJ1-1; no reliable D call. V lost 3 bases and J lost 5, with 10 bases in between. The CDR3 runs 13 residues. Germline CDR1 reads ENHRY; CDR2 reads SYGVKD.

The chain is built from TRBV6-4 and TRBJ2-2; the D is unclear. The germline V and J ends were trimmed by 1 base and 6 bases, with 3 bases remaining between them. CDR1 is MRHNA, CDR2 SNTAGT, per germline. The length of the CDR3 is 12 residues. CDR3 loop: CASSDYSGELFF. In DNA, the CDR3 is TGTGCCAGCAGTGACTACTCCGGGGAGCTGTTTTTT.

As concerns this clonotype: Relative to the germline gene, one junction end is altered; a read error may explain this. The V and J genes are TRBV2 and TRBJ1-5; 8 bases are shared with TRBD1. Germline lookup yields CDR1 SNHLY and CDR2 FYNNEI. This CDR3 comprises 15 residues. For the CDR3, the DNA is TGTGCCACCTCAGGGGGCTCCAGTAGCAATCAGTCCCAGCATTTT. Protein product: CATSGGSSSNQSQHF.

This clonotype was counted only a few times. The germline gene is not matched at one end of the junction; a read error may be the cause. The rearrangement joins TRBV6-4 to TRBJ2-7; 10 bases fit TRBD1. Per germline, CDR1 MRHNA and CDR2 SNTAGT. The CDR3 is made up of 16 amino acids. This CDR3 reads CASSYSRDRGSYEQYF. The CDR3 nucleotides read TGTGCCAGCAGTTACTCCCGGGACAGGGGATCCTACGAGCAGTACTTC.

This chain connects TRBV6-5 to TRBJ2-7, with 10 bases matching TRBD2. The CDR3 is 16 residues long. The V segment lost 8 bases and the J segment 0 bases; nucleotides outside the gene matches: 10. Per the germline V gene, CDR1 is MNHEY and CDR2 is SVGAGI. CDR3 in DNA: TGTGCCAGCGCCTCTAGCGGGAGCAGAGTCTCCTACGAGCAGTACTTC. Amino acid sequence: CASASSGSRVSYEQYF.

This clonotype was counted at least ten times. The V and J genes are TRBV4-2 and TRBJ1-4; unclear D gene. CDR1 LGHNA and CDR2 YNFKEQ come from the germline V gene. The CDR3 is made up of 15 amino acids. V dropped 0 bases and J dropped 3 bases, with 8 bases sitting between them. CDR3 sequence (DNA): TGTGCCAGCAGCCAAGATCGCGGGTCTAATGAAAAACTGTTTTTT. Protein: CASSQDRGSNEKLFF.

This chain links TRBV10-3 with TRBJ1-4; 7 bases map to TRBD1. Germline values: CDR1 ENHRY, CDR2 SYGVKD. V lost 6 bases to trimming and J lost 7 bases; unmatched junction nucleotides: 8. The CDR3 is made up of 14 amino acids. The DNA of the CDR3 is TGTGCCATCAGCGAGACAGGGATCGCTGAAAAACTGTTTTTT. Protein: CAISETGIAEKLFF.

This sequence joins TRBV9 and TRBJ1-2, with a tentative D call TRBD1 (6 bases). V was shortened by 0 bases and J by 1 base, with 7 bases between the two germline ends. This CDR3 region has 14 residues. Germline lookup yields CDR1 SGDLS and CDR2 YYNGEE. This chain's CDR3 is CASSVGGRNYGYTF. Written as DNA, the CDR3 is TGTGCCAGCAGCGTAGGGGGGCGTAACTATGGCTACACCTTC.

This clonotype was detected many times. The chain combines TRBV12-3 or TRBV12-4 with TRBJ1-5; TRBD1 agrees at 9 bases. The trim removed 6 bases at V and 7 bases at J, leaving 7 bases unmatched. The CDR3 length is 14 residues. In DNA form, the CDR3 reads TGTGCCAGCAGCCGGACAGGGGTTCTCCAGCCCCAGCATTTT. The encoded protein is CASSRTGVLQPQHF.

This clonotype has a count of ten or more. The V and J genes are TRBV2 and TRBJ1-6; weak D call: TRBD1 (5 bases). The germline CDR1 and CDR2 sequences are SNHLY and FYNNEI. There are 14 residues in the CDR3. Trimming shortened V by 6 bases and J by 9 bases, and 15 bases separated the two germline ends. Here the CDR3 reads CASRTGPNGSPLHF. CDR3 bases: TGTGCCAGCAGAACGGGACCTAATGGTTCACCCCTCCACTTT.

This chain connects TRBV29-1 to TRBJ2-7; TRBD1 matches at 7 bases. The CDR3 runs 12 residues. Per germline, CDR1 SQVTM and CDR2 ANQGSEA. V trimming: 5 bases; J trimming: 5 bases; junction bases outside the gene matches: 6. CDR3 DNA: TGCAGCGTTAGCTACAGGGGAAACGAGCAGTACTTC. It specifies CSVSYRGNEQYF.

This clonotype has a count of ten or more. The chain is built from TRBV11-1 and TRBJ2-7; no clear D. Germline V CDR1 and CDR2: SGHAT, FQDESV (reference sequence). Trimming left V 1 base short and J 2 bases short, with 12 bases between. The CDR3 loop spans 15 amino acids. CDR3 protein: CASSLGSAATYEQYF. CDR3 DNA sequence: TGTGCCAGCAGCTTAGGATCGGCAGCCACCTACGAGCAGTACTTC. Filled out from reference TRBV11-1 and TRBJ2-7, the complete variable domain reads EAEVAQSPRYKITEKSQAVAFWCDPISGHATLYWYRQILGQGPELLVQFQDESVVDDSQLPKDRFSAERLKGVDSTLKIQPAELGDSAMYLCASSLGSAATYEQYFGPGTRLTVT.

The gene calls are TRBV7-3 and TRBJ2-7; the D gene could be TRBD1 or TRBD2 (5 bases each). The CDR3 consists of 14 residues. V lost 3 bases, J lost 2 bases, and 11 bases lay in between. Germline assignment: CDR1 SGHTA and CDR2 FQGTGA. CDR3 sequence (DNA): TGTGCCAGCAGCTTGGGGGATCCCCCCTACGAGCAGTACTTC. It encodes CASSLGDPPYEQYF.

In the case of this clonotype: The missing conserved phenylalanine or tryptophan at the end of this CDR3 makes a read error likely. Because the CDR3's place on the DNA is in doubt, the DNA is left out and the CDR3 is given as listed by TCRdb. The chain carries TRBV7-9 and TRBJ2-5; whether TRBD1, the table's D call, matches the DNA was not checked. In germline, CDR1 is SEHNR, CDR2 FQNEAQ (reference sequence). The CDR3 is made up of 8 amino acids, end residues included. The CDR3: CASSLVSL.

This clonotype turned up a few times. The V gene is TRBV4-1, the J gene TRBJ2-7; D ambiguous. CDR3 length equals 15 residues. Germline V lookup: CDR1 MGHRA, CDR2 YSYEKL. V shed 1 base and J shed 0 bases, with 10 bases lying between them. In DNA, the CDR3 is TGCGCCAGCAGCCAAGTAGGGAAGAGCTCCTACGAGCAGTACTTC. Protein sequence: CASSQVGKSSYEQYF.

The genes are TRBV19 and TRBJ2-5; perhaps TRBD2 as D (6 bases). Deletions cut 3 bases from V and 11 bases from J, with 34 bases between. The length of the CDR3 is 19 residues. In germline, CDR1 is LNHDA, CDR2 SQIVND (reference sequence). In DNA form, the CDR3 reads TGTGCCAGTAGTATGGGGGGTTTGGGCAATCAGCCCATACTACTGGCACAGTACTTC. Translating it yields CASSMGGLGNQPILLAQYF.

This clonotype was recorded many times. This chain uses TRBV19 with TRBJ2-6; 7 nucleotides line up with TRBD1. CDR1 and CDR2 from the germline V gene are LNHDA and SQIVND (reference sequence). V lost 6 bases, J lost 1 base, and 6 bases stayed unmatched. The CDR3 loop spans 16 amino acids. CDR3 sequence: CASRRDSLSGANVLTF. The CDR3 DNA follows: TGTGCCAGTAGAAGGGACAGCTTGTCTGGGGCCAACGTCCTGACTTTC.

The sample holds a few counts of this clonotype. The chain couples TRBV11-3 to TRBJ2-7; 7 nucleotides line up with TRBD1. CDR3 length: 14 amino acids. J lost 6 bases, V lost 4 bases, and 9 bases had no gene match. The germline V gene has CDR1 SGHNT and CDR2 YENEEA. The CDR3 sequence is CASSSLENRGEQYF. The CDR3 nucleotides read TGTGCCAGCAGCTCACTAGAGAACAGGGGCGAGCAGTACTTC.

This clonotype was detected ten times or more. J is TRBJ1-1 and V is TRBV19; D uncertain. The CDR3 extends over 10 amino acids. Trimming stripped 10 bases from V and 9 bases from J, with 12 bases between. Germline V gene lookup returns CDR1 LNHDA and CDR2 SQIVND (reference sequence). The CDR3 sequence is CATLDGKAFF. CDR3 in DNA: TGTGCCACCTTGGACGGGAAAGCTTTCTTT. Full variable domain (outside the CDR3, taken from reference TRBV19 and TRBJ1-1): DGGITQSPKYLFRKEGQNVTLSCEQNLNHDAMYWYRQDPGQGLRLIYYSQIVNDFQKGDIAEGYSVSREKKESFPLTVTSAQKNPTAFYLCATLDGKAFFGQGTRLTVV.

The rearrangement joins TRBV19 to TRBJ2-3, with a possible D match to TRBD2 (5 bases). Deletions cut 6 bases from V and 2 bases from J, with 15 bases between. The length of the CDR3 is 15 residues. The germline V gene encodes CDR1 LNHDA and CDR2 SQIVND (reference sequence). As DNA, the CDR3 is TGTGCCAGTAGCGGGGTAGGGCGGTACACAGATACGCAGTATTTT. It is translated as CASSGVGRYTDTQYF. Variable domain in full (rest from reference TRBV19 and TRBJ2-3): DGGITQSPKYLFRKEGQNVTLSCEQNLNHDAMYWYRQDPGQGLRLIYYSQIVNDFQKGDIAEGYSVSREKKESFPLTVTSAQKNPTAFYLCASSGVGRYTDTQYFGPGTRLTVL.

The CDR3 reads CASSQDLQLSEQYF. The CDR3 DNA follows: TGTGCCAGCAGCCAAGATCTCCAGTTAAGCGAGCAGTACTTC. The chain employs TRBV7-2 and TRBJ2-7; unclear D gene. Looked up from germline, CDR1 is SGHTA and CDR2 is FQGNSA. V lost 5 bases and J lost 6, with 17 bases in between. This CDR3 has 14 amino acids.

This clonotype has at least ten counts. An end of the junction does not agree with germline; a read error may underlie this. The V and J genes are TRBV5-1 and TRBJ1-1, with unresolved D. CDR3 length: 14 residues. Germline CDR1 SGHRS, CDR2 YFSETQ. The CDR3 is CASSLAPPNSEAFF. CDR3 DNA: TGCGCCAGCAGCTTGGCTCCACCGAACTCTGAAGCTTTCTTT.

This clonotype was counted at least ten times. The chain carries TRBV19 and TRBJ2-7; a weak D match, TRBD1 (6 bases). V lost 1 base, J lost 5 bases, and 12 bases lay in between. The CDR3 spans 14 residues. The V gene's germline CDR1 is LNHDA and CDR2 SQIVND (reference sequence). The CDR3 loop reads CASSIGGRGNEQYF. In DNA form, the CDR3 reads TGTGCCAGTAGTATAGGGGGCAGGGGAAACGAGCAGTACTTC.

The CDR3 loop is CSARIIAGGYEQYF. As DNA, the CDR3 is TGCAGTGCTAGAATTATAGCGGGAGGGTACGAGCAGTACTTC. The chain links TRBV20-1 to TRBJ2-7; 11 positions match TRBD2. The germline V gene encodes CDR1 DFQATT and CDR2 SNEGSKA (reference sequence). The CDR3 covers 14 residues. The V and J ends lost 2 bases and 4 bases, in that order; junction bases with no gene match: 4.

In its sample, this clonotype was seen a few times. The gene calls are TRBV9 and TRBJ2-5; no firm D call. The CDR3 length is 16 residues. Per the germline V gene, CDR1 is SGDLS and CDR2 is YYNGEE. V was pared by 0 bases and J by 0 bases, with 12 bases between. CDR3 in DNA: TGTGCCAGCAGCGTAGACCCCCAGACGGACCAAGAGACCCAGTACTTC. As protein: CASSVDPQTDQETQYF. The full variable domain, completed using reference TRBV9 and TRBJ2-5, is DSGVTQTPKHLITATGQRVTLRCSPRSGDLSVYWYQQSLDQGLQFLIQYYNGEERAKGNILERFSAQQFPDLHSELNLSSLELGDSALYFCASSVDPQTDQETQYFGPGTRLLVL.

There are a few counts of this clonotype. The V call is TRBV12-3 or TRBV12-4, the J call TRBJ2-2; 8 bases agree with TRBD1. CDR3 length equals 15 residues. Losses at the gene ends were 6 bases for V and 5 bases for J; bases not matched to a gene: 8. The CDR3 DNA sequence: TGTGCCAGCAGATACGGACAGGGTGAGACCGGGGAGCTGTTTTTT. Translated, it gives CASRYGQGETGELFF.